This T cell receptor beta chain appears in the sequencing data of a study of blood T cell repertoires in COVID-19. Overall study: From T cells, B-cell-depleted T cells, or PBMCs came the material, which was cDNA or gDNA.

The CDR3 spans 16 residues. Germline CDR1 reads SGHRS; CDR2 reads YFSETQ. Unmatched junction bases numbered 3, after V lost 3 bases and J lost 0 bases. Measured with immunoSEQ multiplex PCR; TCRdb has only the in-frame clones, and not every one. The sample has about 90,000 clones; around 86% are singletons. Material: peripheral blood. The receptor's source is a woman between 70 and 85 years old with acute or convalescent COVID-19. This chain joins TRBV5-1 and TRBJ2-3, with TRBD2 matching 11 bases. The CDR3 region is CASSSLAGDSTDTQYF. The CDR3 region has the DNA TGCGCCAGCAGCTCACTAGCGGGAGACAGCACAGATACGCAGTATTTT.